The entry below gives a single T cell receptor (beta chain) sequence along with its context. Its antigen is currently unknown. This specimen comes from a study of T cell repertoires in cytomegalovirus infection. Study-level information: From public TCR beta signatures came an indication of both CMV infection and matching HLA type.

General study results and limits: People with CMV and the relevant HLA were identified by cumulative public TCR beta family frequency.

Trimming took 4 bases from V and 15 from J; bases not matched to a gene: 4. CDR3 length: 11 residues. Germline V gives CDR1 LNHDA, CDR2 SQIVND (reference sequence). Each CDR3 protein gets one entry after TCRdb re-called the reads with MiXCR. Of approximately 200,000 distinct CDR3 sequences listed, 28% are singletons. The specimen was PBMCs. The rearrangement uses TRBV19 and TRBJ1-5; 9 bases map to TRBD1. The sequence was collected from a human donor in good health (CMV status not recorded). Some clones in this sample may be carry-over from other donors' samples. The CDR3 loop is CASSTPTGGHF. CDR3 nucleotides: TGTGCCAGTAGTACTCCGACAGGGGGGCATTTT.